Ten or more counts support the clone carrying this T cell receptor (beta chain). Its antigen is unidentified. One entry per CDR3 protein, called by TCRdb with MiXCR from the 5' RACE reads. The sample gives 100,000 to 150,000 distinct CDR3 sequences, 9.3% of which show up once; 3.3% is in the top ten. This specimen comes from a study of CD8 T cells in ankylosing spondylitis. The study, taken as a whole, reports: Disease-linked clones were reportedly significantly enriched in matched ankylosing spondylitis synovial fluid. Relatively scarce in peripheral blood, disease-linked clones were CD8+.

This CDR3 has 17 amino acids. Germline-derived CDR1 and CDR2 are SGHTA and FQGTGA. The trim removed 1 base at V and 3 bases at J, leaving 3 bases unmatched. Material: blood, either unsorted or a sorted T cell fraction (not recorded which). This receptor was taken from a male donor with ankylosing spondylitis or in good health (not recorded which). This sequence joins TRBV7-3 and TRBJ2-2; TRBD1 aligns across 12 bases. CDR3: CASSLRGQGAYTGELFF. CDR3 nucleotide sequence: TGTGCCAGCAGCTTAAGGGGACAGGGGGCGTACACCGGGGAGCTGTTTTTT.